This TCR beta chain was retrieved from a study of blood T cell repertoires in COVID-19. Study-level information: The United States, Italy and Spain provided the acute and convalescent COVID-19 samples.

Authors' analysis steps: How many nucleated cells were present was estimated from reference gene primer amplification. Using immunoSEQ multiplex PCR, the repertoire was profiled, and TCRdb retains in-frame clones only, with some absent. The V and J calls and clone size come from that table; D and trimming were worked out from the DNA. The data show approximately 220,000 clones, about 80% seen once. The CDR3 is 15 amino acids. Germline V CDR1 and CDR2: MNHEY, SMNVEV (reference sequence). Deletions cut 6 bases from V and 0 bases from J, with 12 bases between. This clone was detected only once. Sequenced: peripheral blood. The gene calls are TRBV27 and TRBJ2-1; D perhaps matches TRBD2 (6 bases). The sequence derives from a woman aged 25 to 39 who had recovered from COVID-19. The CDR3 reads CASRPLAYSYNEQFF. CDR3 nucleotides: TGTGCCAGCAGGCCTCTAGCGTACTCCTACAATGAGCAGTTCTTC.